Listed below are T cell receptor beta chains from one sample, sequenced in a study of human T cells and chemical hapten exposure. TCRdb re-derived calls from the 5' RACE reads in MiXCR, one entry per CDR3 protein. This sample has 100,000 to 120,000 distinct CDR3 sequences, with around 20% found just once. The receptors stem from a human donor in good health. Both conserved end residues are part of each CDR3. The D gene is left open where the match is weak. Some rows mark clone size as missing; the rest say once, few, many or name a class of expanded clone.

cdr3_nt: TGTGCCAGCAGTATACAGGGGGCAGGAACACCCCTCCACTTT
cdr3_aa: CASSIQGAGTPLHF
j_call: TRBJ1-6
clone_size: few
v_call: TRBV27
d_call: TRBD1

cdr3_nt: TGTGCCAGCAGTTCAGGGACTAGCGGGAGCTCGTACGAGCAGTACTTC
cdr3_aa: CASSSGTSGSSYEQYF
j_call: TRBJ2-7
clone_size: many
v_call: TRBV6-5
d_call: TRBD2

cdr3_nt: TGTGCCAGCAGTGAAGGCGGGTTGAACACTGAAGCTTTCTTT
cdr3_aa: CASSEGGLNTEAFF
j_call: TRBJ1-1
clone_size: -
v_call: TRBV6-1
d_call: -

cdr3_nt: TGTGCCACCAGCAGAGCCGGGTACAATGAGCAGTTCTTC
cdr3_aa: CATSRAGYNEQFF
j_call: TRBJ2-1
clone_size: -
v_call: TRBV15
d_call: -

cdr3_nt: TGCAGTGCTAGAGGACAGATCTATGGCTACACCTTC
cdr3_aa: CSARGQIYGYTF
j_call: TRBJ1-2
clone_size: many
v_call: TRBV20-1
d_call: -

cdr3_nt: TGTGCCAGCAGCTTAGCAGGGGCTAGGGGCGGGGAGCTGTTTTTT
cdr3_aa: CASSLAGARGGELFF
j_call: TRBJ2-2
clone_size: -
v_call: TRBV7-8
d_call: -

cdr3_nt: TGTGCCAGCAGCCGTGGACGTGATCGGAGCAATCAGCCCCAGCATTTT
cdr3_aa: CASSRGRDRSNQPQHF
j_call: TRBJ1-5
clone_size: -
v_call: TRBV6-1
d_call: -

cdr3_nt: TGTGCCAGCAAGGCAGTTTTATCTGGGGCCAACGTCCTGACTTTC
cdr3_aa: CASKAVLSGANVLTF
j_call: TRBJ2-6
clone_size: -
v_call: TRBV12-3/TRBV12-4
d_call: -

cdr3_nt: TGTGCCAGCAGTTTGGGGGACATCAGGACTGAAGCTTTCTTT
cdr3_aa: CASSLGDIRTEAFF
j_call: TRBJ1-1
clone_size: few
v_call: TRBV12-3/TRBV12-4
d_call: -

cdr3_nt: TGCACCACACGGGACGCCTTACAGGGAGTATCGTATGGCTACACCTTC
cdr3_aa: CTTRDALQGVSYGYTF
j_call: TRBJ1-2
clone_size: many
v_call: TRBV1
d_call: -

cdr3_nt: TGTGCCAGCAGCTTGCAGCCGATGGGCTCCTACGAGCAGTACTTC
cdr3_aa: CASSLQPMGSYEQYF
j_call: TRBJ2-7
clone_size: -
v_call: TRBV5-6
d_call: -

cdr3_nt: TGTGCCACCAGTGACTATACAGGGGACGAGCAGTACTTC
cdr3_aa: CATSDYTGDEQYF
j_call: TRBJ2-7
clone_size: few
v_call: TRBV24-1
d_call: TRBD1

cdr3_nt: TGTGCCAGCAGTTGGGGTTTTCGGGGGGCAGGAGAAAAACTGTTTTTT
cdr3_aa: CASSWGFRGAGEKLFF
j_call: TRBJ1-4
clone_size: many
v_call: TRBV12-3/TRBV12-4
d_call: -

cdr3_nt: TGTGCCAGCAGCCCCCGACAGGACCTAGCCAAAAACATTCAGTACTTC
cdr3_aa: CASSPRQDLAKNIQYF
j_call: TRBJ2-4
clone_size: few
v_call: TRBV7-2
d_call: -

cdr3_nt: TGTGCCACCGCCCGACTAGCGGGGCAAGAGACCCAGTACTTC
cdr3_aa: CATARLAGQETQYF
j_call: TRBJ2-5
clone_size: -
v_call: TRBV10-3
d_call: TRBD2

cdr3_nt: TGTGCCAGCAGGGGGGGAGTGAACACTGAAGCTTTCTTT
cdr3_aa: CASRGGVNTEAFF
j_call: TRBJ1-1
clone_size: -
v_call: TRBV5-5
d_call: -

cdr3_nt: TGTGCCAGCAGCTTGCTCAGGGAGTATGAGCAGTTCTTC
cdr3_aa: CASSLLREYEQFF
j_call: TRBJ2-1
clone_size: -
v_call: TRBV5-6
d_call: -

cdr3_nt: TGCGCCAGCAGCTTCGGGACAGGCACTGAAGCTTTCTTT
cdr3_aa: CASSFGTGTEAFF
j_call: TRBJ1-1
clone_size: -
v_call: TRBV5-1
d_call: TRBD1

cdr3_nt: TGCAGTGCTAGAGATCAAGGAGCGATCGCAATAAATGAGCAGTTCTTC
cdr3_aa: CSARDQGAIAINEQFF
j_call: TRBJ2-1
clone_size: many
v_call: TRBV20-1
d_call: -

cdr3_nt: TGTGCCAGCAGCCAAGATCTCGGAGGGTGGGAAAACATTCAGTACTTC
cdr3_aa: CASSQDLGGWENIQYF
j_call: TRBJ2-4
clone_size: few
v_call: TRBV3-1
d_call: -

cdr3_nt: TGTGCCAGCAGTGAGCGGGAACCCTACGAGCAGTACTTC
cdr3_aa: CASSEREPYEQYF
j_call: TRBJ2-7
clone_size: -
v_call: TRBV28
d_call: TRBD2

cdr3_nt: TGTGCCAGCAGCTTTGGACAGGAGAACACTGAAGCTTTCTTT
cdr3_aa: CASSFGQENTEAFF
j_call: TRBJ1-1
clone_size: -
v_call: TRBV6-1
d_call: TRBD1

cdr3_nt: TGTGCCAGCAGCTTACGGGGGACAGGTTCAGATACGCAGTATTTT
cdr3_aa: CASSLRGTGSDTQYF
j_call: TRBJ2-3
clone_size: many
v_call: TRBV7-8
d_call: TRBD1

cdr3_nt: TGTGCCAGCAGTTCGCCTGGACTGCCGAACACTGAAGCTTTCTTT
cdr3_aa: CASSSPGLPNTEAFF
j_call: TRBJ1-1
clone_size: few
v_call: TRBV27
d_call: -

cdr3_nt: TGTGCCAGCAGCCCAAATTATAATGAGCAGTTCTTC
cdr3_aa: CASSPNYNEQFF
j_call: TRBJ2-1
clone_size: few
v_call: TRBV11-2
d_call: -

cdr3_nt: TGTGCCAGCAGTTACCTAGGCAGCGAGCAGTACTTC
cdr3_aa: CASSYLGSEQYF
j_call: TRBJ2-7
clone_size: few
v_call: TRBV6-5
d_call: -

cdr3_nt: TGCGCCAGCAATGTCGTGGAGACCCAGTACTTC
cdr3_aa: CASNVVETQYF
j_call: TRBJ2-5
clone_size: -
v_call: TRBV5-1
d_call: -

cdr3_nt: TGTGCCAGCAGTTTGATATCTGATCTAGCGGGAGTGCGAGGGGCCAACGTCCTGACTTTC
cdr3_aa: CASSLISDLAGVRGANVLTF
j_call: TRBJ2-6
clone_size: few
v_call: TRBV28
d_call: TRBD2

cdr3_nt: TGTGCCAGCAGCCAAGCCGGGATGAACACTGAAGCTTTCTTT
cdr3_aa: CASSQAGMNTEAFF
j_call: TRBJ1-1
clone_size: few
v_call: TRBV3-1
d_call: -

cdr3_nt: TGTGCCAGCAGGGACAGCGCCCGACAAGAGACCCAGTACTTC
cdr3_aa: CASRDSARQETQYF
j_call: TRBJ2-5
clone_size: few
v_call: TRBV6-6
d_call: -

cdr3_nt: TGTGCCAGCAGCGGAGGACTAGCGCGGCCTTCAGATACGCAGTATTTT
cdr3_aa: CASSGGLARPSDTQYF
j_call: TRBJ2-3
clone_size: few
v_call: TRBV6-6
d_call: TRBD2

cdr3_nt: TGCAGTGCTAGAGATTACGCAGCGAGGAACAATGAGCAGTTCTTC
cdr3_aa: CSARDYAARNNEQFF
j_call: TRBJ2-1
clone_size: -
v_call: TRBV20-1
d_call: -

cdr3_nt: TGCGCCAGCAGCTCCCGGGACGGCTATGGCTACACCTTC
cdr3_aa: CASSSRDGYGYTF
j_call: TRBJ1-2
clone_size: few
v_call: TRBV5-1
d_call: -

cdr3_nt: TGTGCCAGCAGCCTTACCCCTGAAAGGGGCGTTAACACCGGGGAGCTGTTTTTT
cdr3_aa: CASSLTPERGVNTGELFF
j_call: TRBJ2-2
clone_size: few
v_call: TRBV6-5
d_call: -

cdr3_nt: TGCGCCAGCAGCTTGATGTACAGCAGGAGCGAGCAGTACTTC
cdr3_aa: CASSLMYSRSEQYF
j_call: TRBJ2-7
clone_size: few
v_call: TRBV5-1
d_call: -

cdr3_nt: TGTGCCAGCAGCATCCGACAGGGGAACCAGTACTTC
cdr3_aa: CASSIRQGNQYF
j_call: TRBJ2-4
clone_size: -
v_call: TRBV5-8
d_call: TRBD1

cdr3_nt: TGTGCCAGCTCACTCGGACAGGGCCCTATGAACACTGAAGCTTTCTTT
cdr3_aa: CASSLGQGPMNTEAFF
j_call: TRBJ1-1
clone_size: -
v_call: TRBV18
d_call: TRBD1

cdr3_nt: TGCGCCAGCAGCTTGCCAGGGGGCGGTGAAAAACTGTTTTTT
cdr3_aa: CASSLPGGGEKLFF
j_call: TRBJ1-4
clone_size: few
v_call: TRBV5-1
d_call: TRBD1

cdr3_nt: TGTGCCATCTGGACCGCGGGGGGAAACACCATATATTTT
cdr3_aa: CAIWTAGGNTIYF
j_call: TRBJ1-3
clone_size: -
v_call: TRBV28
d_call: -

cdr3_nt: TGTGCCAGCAGAACAGGCCCGGGGGAGAACACCGGGGAGCTGTTTTTT
cdr3_aa: CASRTGPGENTGELFF
j_call: TRBJ2-2
clone_size: -
v_call: TRBV28
d_call: -

cdr3_nt: TGTGCCAGCAGCCGGGACGGGGATCCCAACTATGGCTACACCTTC
cdr3_aa: CASSRDGDPNYGYTF
j_call: TRBJ1-2
clone_size: many
v_call: TRBV7-2
d_call: -

cdr3_nt: TGCAGTGCTAGTTACAAGGGTTCTGGAAACACCATATATTTT
cdr3_aa: CSASYKGSGNTIYF
j_call: TRBJ1-3
clone_size: few
v_call: TRBV20-1
d_call: -

cdr3_nt: TGCAGTGCTAGGGGCACAGATACGCAGTATTTT
cdr3_aa: CSARGTDTQYF
j_call: TRBJ2-3
clone_size: few
v_call: TRBV20-1
d_call: -

cdr3_nt: TGTGCCAGCAGCCATCTCGAGGATCGGCTGTACTTC
cdr3_aa: CASSHLEDRLYF
j_call: TRBJ2-7
clone_size: few
v_call: TRBV7-9
d_call: -

cdr3_nt: TGTGCCAGCAGCCCCCTTATGGCTAAGGGCGGGGAGCTGTTTTTT
cdr3_aa: CASSPLMAKGGELFF
j_call: TRBJ2-2
clone_size: few
v_call: TRBV13
d_call: -

cdr3_nt: TGCGCCAGCAGCTTGACCCCTCGTCAGGGGGGCACTGAAGCTTTCTTT
cdr3_aa: CASSLTPRQGGTEAFF
j_call: TRBJ1-1
clone_size: few
v_call: TRBV5-1
d_call: TRBD1

cdr3_nt: TGCAGTGCTTGGGCCTGGGATAACTATGGCTACACCTTC
cdr3_aa: CSAWAWDNYGYTF
j_call: TRBJ1-2
clone_size: -
v_call: TRBV20-1
d_call: -

cdr3_nt: TGTGCCACCGCCTCGAGGACTAGCGGAATTTACGAGCAGTACTTC
cdr3_aa: CATASRTSGIYEQYF
j_call: TRBJ2-7
clone_size: few
v_call: TRBV24-1
d_call: TRBD2

cdr3_nt: TGTGCCAGCAGCGTTGGGGGTCTCGAAAACACCATATATTTT
cdr3_aa: CASSVGGLENTIYF
j_call: TRBJ1-3
clone_size: few
v_call: TRBV9
d_call: -

cdr3_nt: TGTGCCAGCAGCCACTTGACAGCCACTAGTTACGAGCAGTACTTC
cdr3_aa: CASSHLTATSYEQYF
j_call: TRBJ2-7
clone_size: few
v_call: TRBV14
d_call: -

cdr3_nt: TGTGCCAGCAGTGAAGGAAGGGGAAATCAGCCCCAGCATTTT
cdr3_aa: CASSEGRGNQPQHF
j_call: TRBJ1-5
clone_size: few
v_call: TRBV6-1
d_call: -

cdr3_nt: TGTGCCAGCAGCTTGGGGGGCGTTGAACCAGCCAAAAACATTCAGTACTTC
cdr3_aa: CASSLGGVEPAKNIQYF
j_call: TRBJ2-4
clone_size: few
v_call: TRBV7-9
d_call: -

cdr3_nt: TGTGCCAGCTCACCAAGACGGGGGGGACAAGAGACCCAGTACTTC
cdr3_aa: CASSPRRGGQETQYF
j_call: TRBJ2-5
clone_size: -
v_call: TRBV18
d_call: TRBD2

cdr3_nt: TGTGCCAGCAGTGAGGTTCTAGTACTAAGTGAGCAGTTCTTC
cdr3_aa: CASSEVLVLSEQFF
j_call: TRBJ2-1
clone_size: -
v_call: TRBV2
d_call: -

cdr3_nt: TGTGCCAGCAGTTTAAATCTAGCGGGCCGCACAGATACGCAGTATTTT
cdr3_aa: CASSLNLAGRTDTQYF
j_call: TRBJ2-3
clone_size: -
v_call: TRBV12-3/TRBV12-4
d_call: TRBD2